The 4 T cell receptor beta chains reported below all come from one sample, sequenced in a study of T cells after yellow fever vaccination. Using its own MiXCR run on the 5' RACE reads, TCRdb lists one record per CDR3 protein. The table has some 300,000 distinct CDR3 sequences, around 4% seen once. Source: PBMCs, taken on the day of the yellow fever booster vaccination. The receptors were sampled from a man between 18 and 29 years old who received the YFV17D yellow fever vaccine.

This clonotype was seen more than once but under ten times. The CDR3 nucleotides are TGTGCCAGCGGGCAGGGCGCTAGGCCCCAGCATTTT. It yields the protein CASGQGARPQHF. This chain connects TRBV27 to TRBJ1-5; D might be TRBD1 (5 bases). Germline V gene sequence: CDR1 MNHEY, CDR2 SMNVEV (reference sequence). This CDR3 comprises 12 residues. The germline V and J ends were trimmed by 8 bases and 9 bases, with 14 bases remaining between them.

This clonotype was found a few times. In DNA form, the CDR3 reads TGTGCCAGCAGCCCCTTTGGGTCAGATACGCAGTATTTT. This encodes CASSPFGSDTQYF. The rearrangement links TRBV5-5 to TRBJ2-3, with D unclear. The CDR3 is 13 residues long. Germline V CDR1 and CDR2: SGHKS, YYEKEE (reference sequence). V lost 4 bases and J lost 4, with 10 bases in between.

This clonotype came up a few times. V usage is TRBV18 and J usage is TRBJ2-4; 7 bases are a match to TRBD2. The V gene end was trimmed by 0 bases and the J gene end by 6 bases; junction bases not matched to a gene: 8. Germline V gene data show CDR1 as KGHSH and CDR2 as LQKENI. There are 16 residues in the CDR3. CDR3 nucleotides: TGTGCCAGCTCACCACCTGGGACGGGGGGAGGAAACATTCAGTACTTC. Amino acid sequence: CASSPPGTGGGNIQYF.

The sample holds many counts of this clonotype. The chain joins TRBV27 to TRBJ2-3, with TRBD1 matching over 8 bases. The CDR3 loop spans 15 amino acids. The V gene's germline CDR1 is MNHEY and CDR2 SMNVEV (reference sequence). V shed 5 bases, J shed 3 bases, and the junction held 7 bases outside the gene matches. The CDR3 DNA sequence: TGTGCCAGCAGTGGGGGGACAGGAAGGACAGATACGCAGTATTTT. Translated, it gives CASSGGTGRTDTQYF.